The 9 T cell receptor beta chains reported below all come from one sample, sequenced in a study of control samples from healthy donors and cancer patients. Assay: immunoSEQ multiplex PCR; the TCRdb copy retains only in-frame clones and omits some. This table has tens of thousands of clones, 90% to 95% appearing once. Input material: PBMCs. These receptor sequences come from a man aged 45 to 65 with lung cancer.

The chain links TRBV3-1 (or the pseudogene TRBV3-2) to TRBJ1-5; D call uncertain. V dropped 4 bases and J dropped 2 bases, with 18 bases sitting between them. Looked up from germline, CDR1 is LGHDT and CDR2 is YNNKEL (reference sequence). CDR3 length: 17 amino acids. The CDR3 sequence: CASSPLPSGSGNQPQHF. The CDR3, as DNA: TGTGCCAGCAGCCCCCTTCCCTCCGGGAGCGGCAATCAGCCCCAGCATTTT.

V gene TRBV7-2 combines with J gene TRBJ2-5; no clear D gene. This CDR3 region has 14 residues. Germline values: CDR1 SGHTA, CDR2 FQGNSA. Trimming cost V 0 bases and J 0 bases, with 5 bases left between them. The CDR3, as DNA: TGTGCCAGCAGCTTAGCACTGTACCAAGAGACCCAGTACTTC. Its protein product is CASSLALYQETQYF. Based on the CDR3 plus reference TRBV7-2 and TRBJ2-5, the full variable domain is GAGVSQSPSNKVTEKGKDVELRCDPISGHTALYWYRQSLGQGLEFLIYFQGNSAPDKSGLPSDRFSAERTGGSVSTLTIQRTQQEDSAVYLCASSLALYQETQYFGPGTRLLVL.

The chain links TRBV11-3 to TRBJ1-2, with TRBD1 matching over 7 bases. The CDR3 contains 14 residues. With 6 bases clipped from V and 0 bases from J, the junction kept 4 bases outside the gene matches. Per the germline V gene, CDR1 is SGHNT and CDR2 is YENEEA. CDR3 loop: CASRWDSANYGYTF. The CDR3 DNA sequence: TGTGCCAGCAGGTGGGACAGCGCTAACTATGGCTACACCTTC.

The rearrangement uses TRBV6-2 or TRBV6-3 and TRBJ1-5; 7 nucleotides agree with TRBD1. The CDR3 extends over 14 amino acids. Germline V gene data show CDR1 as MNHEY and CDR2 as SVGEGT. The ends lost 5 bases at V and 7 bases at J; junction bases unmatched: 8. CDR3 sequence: CASSRQGPIQPQHF. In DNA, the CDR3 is TGTGCCAGCAGTCGACAGGGACCAATCCAGCCCCAGCATTTT.

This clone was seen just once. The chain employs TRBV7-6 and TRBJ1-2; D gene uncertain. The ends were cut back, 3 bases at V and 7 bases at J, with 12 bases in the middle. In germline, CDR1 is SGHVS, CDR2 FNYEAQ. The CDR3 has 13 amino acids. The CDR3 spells CASSFQNLGGYTF. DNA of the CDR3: TGTGCCAGCAGCTTCCAGAATTTAGGTGGCTACACCTTC.

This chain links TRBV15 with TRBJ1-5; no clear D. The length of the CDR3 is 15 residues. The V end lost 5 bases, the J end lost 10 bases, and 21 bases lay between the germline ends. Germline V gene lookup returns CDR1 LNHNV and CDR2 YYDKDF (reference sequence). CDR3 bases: TGTGCCACCAGCGGGCCTTTGGGCGCGGGATCACCCCAGCATTTT. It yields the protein CATSGPLGAGSPQHF.

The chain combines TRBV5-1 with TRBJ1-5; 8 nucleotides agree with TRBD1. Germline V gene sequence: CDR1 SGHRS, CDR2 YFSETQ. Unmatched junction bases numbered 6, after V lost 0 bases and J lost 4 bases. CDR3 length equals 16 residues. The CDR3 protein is CASSLDGQGDNQPQHF. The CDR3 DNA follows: TGCGCCAGCAGCTTGGATGGACAGGGAGATAATCAGCCCCAGCATTTT.

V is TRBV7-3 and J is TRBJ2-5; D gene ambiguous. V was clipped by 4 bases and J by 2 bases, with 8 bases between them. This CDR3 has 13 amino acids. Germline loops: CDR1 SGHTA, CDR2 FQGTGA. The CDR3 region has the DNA TGTGCCAGCAGCTGGACCCCACAAGAGACCCAGTACTTC. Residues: CASSWTPQETQYF.

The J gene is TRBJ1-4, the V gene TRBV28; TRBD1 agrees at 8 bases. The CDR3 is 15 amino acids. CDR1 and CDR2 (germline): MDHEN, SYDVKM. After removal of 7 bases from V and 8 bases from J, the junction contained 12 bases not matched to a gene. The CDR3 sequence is CASIPLDRVGEKLFF. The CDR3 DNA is TGTGCCAGCATCCCACTGGACAGGGTCGGAGAAAAACTGTTTTTT.